This paragraph reports one T cell receptor beta chain. Antigen: not known. The data are from a study of identical twins. Study-level results: The models systematically underestimated how much out-of-frame TCR alpha was shared in monozygotic twins. Insertion counts were lower in abundant cord blood beta clonotypes, a trend that memory repertoires did not show.

Template switching added a universal primer site; cDNA carried unique molecular identifiers. MiXCR, applied by TCRdb to the 5' RACE reads, yields one record per CDR3 protein. The data show a few hundred thousand distinct CDR3 sequences, approximately 10% seen once. Between the trimmed V and J ends, which lost 4 bases and 2 bases, there was a span of 15 bases. This CDR3 has 16 residues. Another study also made use of these data, one on yellow fever vaccine responses in identical twins.

V usage is TRBV12-3 or TRBV12-4 and J usage is TRBJ2-4; D is ambiguous. This clonotype was obtained from a woman aged 18-29 years in good health. Sequenced sample: PBMCs. CDR3 nucleotide sequence: TGTGCCAGCAGTTCTTGGACCCAGACGACCAAAAACATTCAGTACTTC. This codes for CASSSWTQTTKNIQYF.